This T cell receptor (beta chain) is from a study of cytomegalovirus exposure and HLA in healthy donors. Overall study results and limits: Per published reports, the classifier diagnosed cytomegalovirus status with high specificity and sensitivity. There were some public TCRs occurring in many donors, but most TCR sequences were rare.

The data were produced by immunoSEQ multiplex PCR, yet TCRdb's version contains in-frame clones alone and is incomplete. The sample records about 120,000 clones, more than 75% being singletons. Trimming stripped 8 bases from V and 6 bases from J, with 9 bases between. The CDR3 has 11 amino acids. Germline values: CDR1 MNHNY, CDR2 SVGAGI (reference sequence). In regard to this clone: Its specificity is not known.

V and J are TRBV6-6 and TRBJ2-3; tentatively, D is TRBD2 (5 bases). This clonotype was obtained from a woman aged 25 to 39 in good health and CMV-seronegative. The sequencing input was PBMCs. CDR3 in amino acids: CASGTSDTQYF. The CDR3 nucleotides are TGTGCCAGCGGTACTAGTGATACGCAGTATTTT.